This TCR beta chain originates from a study of T cell repertoires in ileal Crohn's disease. Clones were read by immunoSEQ multiplex PCR, and TCRdb kept only the in-frame ones, dropping some. The table shows 15,000 to 20,000 clones, with under 80% occurring only once. This sequence originates from an adult with Crohn's disease. The specimen was ileal tissue.

CDR3 protein: CAWSPSGTGDLRNIQYF. The CDR3 DNA reads as TGTGCCTGGAGTCCCTCCGGGACAGGGGATTTGAGAAACATTCAGTACTTC. V usage is TRBV30 and J usage is TRBJ2-4; 10 bases agree with TRBD1. Germline V gene data show CDR1 as GTSNPN and CDR2 as SVGIG (reference sequence). This CDR3 has 17 amino acids. The junction had 13 bases not matched to a gene; V was cut back by 2 bases and J by 6 bases.